Ten or more counts support the clone carrying this T cell receptor beta chain. As yet, its antigen is unknown. This entry comes from a study of breast tumors, draining lymph nodes, adjacent tissues. TCRdb redid the calling of the multiplex PCR reads with MiXCR, one entry per CDR3 protein. The profile shows 200,000 or so distinct CDR3 sequences, 31% of them singletons. The lymph nodes were axillary draining lymph nodes from breast cancer patients. This CDR3 region has 13 residues. Trimming pared 4 bases from V and 4 bases from J, leaving 7 bases between. The V gene's germline CDR1 is SNHLY and CDR2 FYNNEI. Overall study results and limits: The lymph node origin of tumor T cells was framed as consistent with a hypothesis, not demonstrated. Tumor repertoires ranked between lymph nodes and nontumor tissue in diversity, with V and J gene preferences. Luminal-like breast cancer showed significantly greater tumor-nontumor repertoire similarity than basal-like breast cancer did. Findings are consistent with lymph node origin and intratumoral expansion of most tumor T cells.

V gene TRBV2 combines with J gene TRBJ2-2; no firm D call. Material: axillary lymph node tissue. This TCR derives from a female donor with breast cancer. Some clones in this sample may be carry-over from other donors' samples. Written as DNA, the CDR3 is TGTGCCAGCAGTGGCTATGCCACCGGGGAGCTGTTTTTT. It codes for CASSGYATGELFF.